The T cell receptor beta chain under discussion was sequenced for a study of T-cell memory formation after mild COVID-19. Across the study: Largely, TCR clusters stayed within a single donor.

This clonotype was picked up a small number of times. Antigen specificity is unknown. The junction does not match germline at one end; this may be a read error. TCRdb independently ran MiXCR on the 5' RACE reads; one entry per CDR3 protein. The sample includes some 100,000 distinct CDR3 sequences, 11% of them seen just once. CDR3 length equals 13 residues. CDR1 is PRHDT, CDR2 FYEKMQ, per germline (reference sequence). Regarding the study as a whole: Day 15 to 85 contractors were CD4/CD8 balanced; later expanders leaned CD4+. Second-wave clones peaking on day 37 lacked confirmed SARS-CoV-2 specificity.

Sequenced sample: PBMCs or a T cell subset sorted from them (not recorded which). This TCR derives from a man between 18 and 29 years old who had mild COVID-19 (a few samples of this study predate the infection). Cell type and time point are not known. This chain joins TRBV13 and TRBJ2-5; D uncertain. The CDR3, as DNA: TGTGCCAGCAGCCATGGGGTGGCGGCGGAACGATGCTTC. Amino acid sequence: CASSHGVAAERCF.